The clone carrying this TCR beta chain was found many times. Relying on iRepertoire HTBI primers and Arm-PCR of CDR3 regions, the team built TCR beta libraries. TCRdb re-called the multiplex PCR reads through MiXCR, storing one row per CDR3 protein. The sample yields approximately 490,000 distinct CDR3 sequences, about a sixth seen once. As for time point: newly diagnosed GD, antithyroid drugs for less than 3 months. The TCR library was prepared using RNA isolated from PBMCs. This CDR3 has 15 residues. CDR1 and CDR2 from the germline V gene are SNHLY and FYNNEI. V shed 6 bases and J shed 2 bases, with 17 bases lying between them. The record originates from a study of regulatory T cells in long-lasting Graves disease. These data were likewise used in another study, on T cells in Graves' hyperthyroidism and ophthalmopathy. That source reports: For ophthalmopathy, model prediction preceded onset by a median about six months.

The V and J genes are TRBV2 and TRBJ2-7; the D is unclear. This receptor was taken from a man aged 35 to 55 with Graves disease. The sequencing used peripheral blood mononuclear cells (PBMCs), collected at new diagnosis, from a patient treated with antithyroid drugs. CDR3 amino acids: CASSPALKQTYEQYF. Written as DNA, the CDR3 is TGTGCCAGCAGCCCCGCTCTGAAACAAACCTACGAGCAGTACTTC.